Given below is one T cell receptor beta chain in context. Its target is not known. The germline V gene has CDR1 LNHDA and CDR2 SQIVND (reference sequence). The CDR3 length is 12 residues. Trimming removed 3 bases from V and 7 bases from J, with 9 bases in between. In replicate PCRs of sorted subsets, roughly 190 ng DNA, about 30,000 T cell genomes, was used. The method was immunoSEQ multiplex PCR; TCRdb's version includes in-frame clones alone and lacks a portion of them. Of about 2.3 million clones listed, 85% to 95% are singletons. The study drew its donors from healthy HIV-negative adults without recent acute infections or vaccinations. The entry originates in a study of shared clonotypes between healthy human individuals. General study results and limits: A handful of donors shared about 4.8% of their naive CD4 clonotypes.

The sample taken for sequencing was naive CD4+ T cells from PBMCs. Subset of the sample: CD45RA+ positively selected. V and J are TRBV19 and TRBJ1-1; possibly TRBD1 for D (5 bases). This clonotype was obtained from a man between 18 and 35 years old in good health. Some clones in this sample may be carry-over from other donors' samples. The CDR3 is CASSMGRVEAFF. For the CDR3, the DNA is TGTGCCAGTAGTATGGGCAGGGTTGAAGCTTTCTTT.